Reported below is one T cell receptor beta chain. This sample was included in a study of blood T cell repertoires in COVID-19. Study background: COVID-19 samples from acute and convalescent phases originated in the United States, Italy and Spain.

Clones were read by immunoSEQ multiplex PCR, and TCRdb kept only the in-frame ones, dropping some. The sample includes some 58,000 clones, around nine tenths of them seen just once. The CDR3 sequence is 16 residues long. Germline V CDR1 and CDR2: SNHLY, FYNNEI. V was shortened by 5 bases and J by 8 bases, with 21 bases between the two germline ends. The sample comprised peripheral blood. The chain joins TRBV2 to TRBJ1-4; tentative D call: TRBD1 (6 bases). The clonotype was recovered from a man aged 45-65 years with acute or convalescent COVID-19. CDR3 in DNA: TGTGCCAGCAGTCTTCTACCGAACAGGGTTCGGGAAAAACTGTTTTTT. Residues: CASSLLPNRVREKLFF.